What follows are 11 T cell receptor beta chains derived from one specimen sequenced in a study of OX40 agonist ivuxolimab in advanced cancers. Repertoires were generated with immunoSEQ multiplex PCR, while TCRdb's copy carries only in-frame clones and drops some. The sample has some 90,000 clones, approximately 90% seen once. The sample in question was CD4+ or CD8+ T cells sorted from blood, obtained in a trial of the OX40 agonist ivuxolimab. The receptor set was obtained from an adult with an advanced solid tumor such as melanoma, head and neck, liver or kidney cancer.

The CDR3 DNA sequence: TGTGCCAGCAGGATTTCCCCCCTAGAAGATACGCAGTATTTT. This sequence encodes CASRISPLEDTQYF. The chain uses TRBV6-1 and TRBJ2-3, with D unresolved. The CDR3 runs 14 residues. Trimming took 6 bases from V and 5 from J, leaving 15 bases between them. CDR1 MNHNS and CDR2 SASEGT come from the germline V gene.

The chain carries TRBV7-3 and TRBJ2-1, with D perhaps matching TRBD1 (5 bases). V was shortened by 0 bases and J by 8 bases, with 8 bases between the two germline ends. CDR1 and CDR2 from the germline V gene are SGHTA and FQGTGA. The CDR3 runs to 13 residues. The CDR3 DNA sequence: TGTGCCAGCAGCTTAACCGTCAGGGATGAGCAGTTCTTC. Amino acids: CASSLTVRDEQFF.

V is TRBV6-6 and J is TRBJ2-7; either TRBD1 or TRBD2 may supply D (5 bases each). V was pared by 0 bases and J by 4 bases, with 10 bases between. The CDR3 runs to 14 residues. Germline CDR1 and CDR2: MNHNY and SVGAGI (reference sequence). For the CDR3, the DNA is TGTGCCAGCAGTTACTCCATGGGACCGTACGAGCAGTACTTC. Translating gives CASSYSMGPYEQYF.

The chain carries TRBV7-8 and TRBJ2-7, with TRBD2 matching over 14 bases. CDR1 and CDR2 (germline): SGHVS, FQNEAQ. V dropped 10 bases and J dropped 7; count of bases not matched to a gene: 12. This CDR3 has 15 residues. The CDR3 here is CATLRTSGRSGEQYF. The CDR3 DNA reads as TGTGCCACCCTCCGGACTAGCGGGAGGAGTGGGGAGCAGTACTTC.

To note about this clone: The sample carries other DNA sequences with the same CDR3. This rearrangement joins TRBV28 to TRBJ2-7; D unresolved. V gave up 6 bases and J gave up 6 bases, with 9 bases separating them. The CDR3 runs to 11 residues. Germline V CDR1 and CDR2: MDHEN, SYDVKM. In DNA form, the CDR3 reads TGTGCCAGCAGCCTCCGCGGCGAGCAGTACTTC. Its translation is CASSLRGEQYF.

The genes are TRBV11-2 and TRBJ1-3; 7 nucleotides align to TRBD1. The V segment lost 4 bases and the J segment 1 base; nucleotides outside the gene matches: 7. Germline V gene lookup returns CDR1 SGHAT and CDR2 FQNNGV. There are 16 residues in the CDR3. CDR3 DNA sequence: TGTGCCAGCAGCTCCAGAACGACAGGGTCTGGAAACACCATATATTTT. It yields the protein CASSSRTTGSGNTIYF.

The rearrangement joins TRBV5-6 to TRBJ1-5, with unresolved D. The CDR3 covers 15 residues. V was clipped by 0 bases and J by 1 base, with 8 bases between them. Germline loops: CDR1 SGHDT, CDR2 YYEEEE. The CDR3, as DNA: TGTGCCAGCAGCTTGGGGCAGGTCAGCAATCAGCCCCAGCATTTT. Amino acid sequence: CASSLGQVSNQPQHF.

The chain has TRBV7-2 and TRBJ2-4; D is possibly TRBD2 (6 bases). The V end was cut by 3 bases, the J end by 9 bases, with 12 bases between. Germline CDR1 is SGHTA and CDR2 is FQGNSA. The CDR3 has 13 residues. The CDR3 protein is CASSFSGGRIQYF. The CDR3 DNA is TGTGCCAGCAGCTTTAGCGGCGGTCGCATTCAGTACTTC. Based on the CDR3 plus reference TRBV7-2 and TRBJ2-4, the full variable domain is GAGVSQSPSNKVTEKGKDVELRCDPISGHTALYWYRQSLGQGLEFLIYFQGNSAPDKSGLPSDRFSAERTGGSVSTLTIQRTQQEDSAVYLCASSFSGGRIQYFGAGTRLSVL.

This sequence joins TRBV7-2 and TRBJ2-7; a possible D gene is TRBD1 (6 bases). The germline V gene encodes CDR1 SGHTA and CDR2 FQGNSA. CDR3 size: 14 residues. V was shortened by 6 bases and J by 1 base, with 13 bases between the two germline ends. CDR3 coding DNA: TGTGCCAGCAGGCAGACAGGTAATTCCTACGAGCAGTACTTC. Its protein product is CASRQTGNSYEQYF.

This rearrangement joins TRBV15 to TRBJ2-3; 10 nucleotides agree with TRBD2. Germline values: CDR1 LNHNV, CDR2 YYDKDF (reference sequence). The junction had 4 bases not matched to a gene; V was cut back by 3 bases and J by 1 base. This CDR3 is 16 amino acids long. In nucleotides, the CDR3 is TGTGCCACCAGCAGGGGGACTAGCGTAGGCACAGATACGCAGTATTTT. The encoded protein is CATSRGTSVGTDTQYF.

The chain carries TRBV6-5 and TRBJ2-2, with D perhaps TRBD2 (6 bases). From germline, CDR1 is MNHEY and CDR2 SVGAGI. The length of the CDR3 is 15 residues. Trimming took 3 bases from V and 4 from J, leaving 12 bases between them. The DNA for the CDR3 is TGTGCCAGCAGTTATAGACTAGGTGGCACCGGGGAGCTGTTTTTT. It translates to CASSYRLGGTGELFF.